These 17 T cell receptor beta chains share one sample of origin, sequenced in a study of control samples from healthy donors and cancer patients. Profiling relied on immunoSEQ multiplex PCR, and the TCRdb table lists in-frame clones only, not all of them. Among 100,000 to 150,000 clones listed, around 93% were seen once. Sequenced sample: blood. The receptors here all came from a woman aged 45 to 65 in good health.

The genes are TRBV28 and TRBJ1-5; D unclear. The length of the CDR3 is 16 residues. Trimming pared 6 bases from V and 3 bases from J, leaving 18 bases between. Germline loops: CDR1 MDHEN, CDR2 SYDVKM. The CDR3 DNA reads as TGTGCCAGCAGCCCCACTGGGGAGAGGGTCAATCAGCCCCAGCATTTT. Translating gives CASSPTGERVNQPQHF.

The CDR3: CASSLSRGYTF. CDR3 bases: TGTGCCAGCAGTTTATCAAGAGGCTACACCTTC. V gene TRBV28 combines with J gene TRBJ1-2; no reliable D call. In germline, CDR1 is MDHEN, CDR2 SYDVKM. This CDR3 is built from 11 residues. V dropped 1 base and J dropped 8 bases, with 5 bases sitting between them.

The table lists this clone with a count of one. The chain carries TRBV5-1 and TRBJ2-7; weak D call: TRBD2 (5 bases). The CDR3 totals 16 residues. V dropped 0 bases and J dropped 3 bases, with 16 bases sitting between them. Looked up from germline, CDR1 is SGHRS and CDR2 is YFSETQ. The chain's CDR3 is CASSLEGSPGIYEQYF. The CDR3 DNA reads TGCGCCAGCAGCTTGGAAGGCTCCCCGGGAATCTACGAGCAGTACTTC.

CDR3 coding DNA: TGTGCCACCAGTGGAAGACTAGCGGGTAACAATGAGCAGTTCTTC. Translation: CATSGRLAGNNEQFF. The rearrangement links TRBV24-1 to TRBJ2-1; TRBD2 matches 10 bases. The CDR3 has 15 amino acids. The J segment lost 5 bases and the V segment lost 5 bases, leaving 5 bases of the junction unmatched. From germline, CDR1 is KGHDR and CDR2 SFDVKD.

This chain links TRBV28 with TRBJ1-2; no firm D call. Germline values: CDR1 MDHEN, CDR2 SYDVKM. V lost 2 bases to trimming and J lost 5 bases, with 9 bases between them. The CDR3 has 13 residues. The CDR3 bases are TGTGCCAGCAGTTTAACCGATGCGTATGGCTACACCTTC. Translating gives CASSLTDAYGYTF.

V and J are TRBV5-1 and TRBJ1-1; the D gene is possibly TRBD1 (5 bases). Per germline, CDR1 SGHRS and CDR2 YFSETQ. CDR3 length: 13 amino acids. The V and J ends lost 4 bases and 6 bases respectively, with 13 bases between them. Written as DNA, the CDR3 is TGCGCCAGCAGCCCGCAGGGTTTAGCTGAAGCTTTCTTT. Residues: CASSPQGLAEAFF.

This chain links TRBV18 with TRBJ2-5; TRBD1 matches 8 bases. The CDR3 covers 16 residues. Germline V CDR1 and CDR2: KGHSH, LQKENI. With 6 bases clipped from V and 4 bases from J, the junction kept 13 bases outside the gene matches. The CDR3 sequence: CASSGRTGSRGETQYF. CDR3 in DNA: TGTGCCAGCTCGGGCCGGACAGGGTCGAGGGGAGAGACCCAGTACTTC.

The table lists this clone with a count of one. The genes are TRBV7-9 and TRBJ2-3; 12 bases match TRBD2. The CDR3 loop spans 16 amino acids. In germline, CDR1 is SEHNR, CDR2 FQNEAQ (reference sequence). With V trimmed by 4 bases and J by 1 base, 3 bases remained unmatched. The CDR3 region is CASSSSGGAGTDTQYF. Here the CDR3 DNA reads TGTGCCAGCAGCTCTAGCGGGGGGGCCGGCACAGATACGCAGTATTTT.

This clone was seen just once. The chain couples TRBV28 to TRBJ1-2, with D uncertain. V lost 3 bases and J lost 7, with 12 bases in between. The germline CDR1 and CDR2 sequences are MDHEN and SYDVKM. CDR3 length: 13 residues. CDR3 sequence (DNA): TGTGCCAGCAGTTTTTCGGGTTTTCGTGGCTACACCTTC. This codes for CASSFSGFRGYTF.

This clone appeared once. V usage is TRBV25-1 and J usage is TRBJ2-1; 8 bases agree with TRBD2. The V gene end was trimmed by 5 bases and the J gene end by 3 bases; junction bases not matched to a gene: 3. The CDR3 has 14 residues. Germline CDR1 MGHDK, CDR2 SYGVNS. CDR3: CASSYSGNYNEQFF. The CDR3 region has the DNA TGTGCCAGCAGTTATAGCGGGAACTACAATGAGCAGTTCTTC.

The genes are TRBV10-2 and TRBJ1-2; D may be TRBD1 (6 bases). Germline CDR1 WSHSY, CDR2 SAAADI. The germline V and J ends were trimmed by 10 bases and 3 bases, with 15 bases remaining between them. CDR3 size: 13 residues. In nucleotides, the CDR3 is TGCGCCACCCACAGGGAGAGGTACTATGGCTACACCTTC. This translates into CATHRERYYGYTF.

The CDR3, as DNA: TGTGCCAGCAGCCAAAAGGACAGGGGTGGCTACACCTTC. This translates into CASSQKDRGGYTF. This chain joins TRBV14 and TRBJ1-2, with 9 bases matching TRBD1. Per the germline V gene, CDR1 is SGHDN and CDR2 is FVKESK. V dropped 2 bases and J dropped 7; count of bases not matched to a gene: 2. The CDR3 totals 13 residues. Looking up the rest from reference TRBV14 and TRBJ1-2 gives the full variable domain: EAGVTQFPSHSVIEKGQTVTLRCDPISGHDNLYWYRRVMGKEIKFLLHFVKESKQDESGMPNNRFLAERTGGTYSTLKVQPAELEDSGVYFCASSQKDRGGYTFGSGTRLTVV.

This clone occurred a few times. This chain joins TRBV5-1 and TRBJ2-1; 7 nucleotides agree with TRBD1. Germline CDR1 and CDR2: SGHRS and YFSETQ. The CDR3 is 15 amino acids. J gave up 2 bases and V 7 bases, and 9 bases lay outside the gene matches. In DNA, the CDR3 is TGCGCCAGCGAATCACAGGGGTCCGCCTACAATGAGCAGTTCTTC. Translation: CASESQGSAYNEQFF. Drawing the rest from reference TRBV5-1 and TRBJ2-1, the complete variable domain is KAGVTQTPRYLIKTRGQQVTLSCSPISGHRSVSWYQQTPGQGLQFLFEYFSETQRNKGNFPGRFSGRQFSNSRSEMNVSTLELGDSALYLCASESQGSAYNEQFFGPGTRLTVL.

This clone was detected only once. The rearrangement uses TRBV19 and TRBJ2-3; a possible D gene is TRBD2 (5 bases). The germline V gene has CDR1 LNHDA and CDR2 SQIVND (reference sequence). This CDR3 spans 15 amino acids. V was pared by 5 bases and J by 0 bases, with 12 bases between. The CDR3 DNA follows: TGTGCCAGTAGTTCTCGGACTCACAGCACAGATACGCAGTATTTT. This sequence encodes CASSSRTHSTDTQYF.

The V call is TRBV5-4, the J call TRBJ2-1; 10 nucleotides line up with TRBD2. The germline gives CDR1 SGHNT, CDR2 YYREEE (reference sequence). The V and J ends lost 4 bases and 10 bases, in that order; junction bases with no gene match: 5. The CDR3 consists of 13 residues. This CDR3 is CASSAATSGEQFF. The DNA of the CDR3 is TGTGCCAGCAGCGCGGCGACTAGCGGGGAGCAGTTCTTC.

The chain recombines TRBV28 with TRBJ1-5; weak D call: TRBD1 (6 bases). The CDR3 spans 16 residues. V gave up 5 bases and J gave up 2 bases, with 16 bases separating them. CDR1 and CDR2 from the germline V gene are MDHEN and SYDVKM. As DNA, the CDR3 is TGTGCCAGCAGTGGACGAAGGGGGGCCGGCAATCAGCCCCAGCATTTT. Amino acids: CASSGRRGAGNQPQHF.

V gene TRBV30 combines with J gene TRBJ2-7; a weak D match, TRBD1 (6 bases). In germline, CDR1 is GTSNPN, CDR2 SVGIG (reference sequence). V lost 3 bases to trimming and J lost 3 bases, with 15 bases between them. The CDR3 runs 14 residues. CDR3 DNA: TGTGCCTGGAGCCTGGACAGCCTTTTCTACGAGCAGTACTTC. It is translated as CAWSLDSLFYEQYF.